The T cell receptor (beta chain) under discussion was sequenced for a study of HIV-infected patients and healthy controls. The sample holds many counts of this clonotype. The repertoire came from unfractionated whole blood and reflected all unsorted peripheral T cells. cDNA was made from 500 ng RNA using alpha and beta constant primers. Alpha and beta chain libraries were made separately by chain-specific third strand synthesis with multiplexing indices. TCRdb redid the calling of the 5' RACE reads with MiXCR, one entry per CDR3 protein. Of almost 25,000 distinct CDR3 sequences listed, about 8.5% are singletons. Trimming left V 4 bases short and J 6 bases short, with 24 bases between. This CDR3 region has 17 residues. The V gene's germline CDR1 is SGHTA and CDR2 FQGNSA.

V usage is TRBV7-2 and J usage is TRBJ1-1, with D maybe TRBD1 (6 bases). The sample comprised blood. This TCR was recovered from an adult in good health. The CDR3 DNA reads as TGTGCCAGCAGCTCCCATCCCATCGGGGGCGGAGGCTCTGAAGCTTTCTTT. Translating it yields CASSSHPIGGGGSEAFF.